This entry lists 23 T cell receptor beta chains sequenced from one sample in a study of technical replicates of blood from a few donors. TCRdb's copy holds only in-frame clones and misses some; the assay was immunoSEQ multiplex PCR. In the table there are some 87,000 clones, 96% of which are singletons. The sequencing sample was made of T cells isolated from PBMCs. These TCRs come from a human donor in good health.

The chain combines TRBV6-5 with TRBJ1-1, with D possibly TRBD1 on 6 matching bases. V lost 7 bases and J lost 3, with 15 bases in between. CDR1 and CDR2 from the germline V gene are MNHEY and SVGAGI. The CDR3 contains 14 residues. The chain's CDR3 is CASTLRGGDTEAFF. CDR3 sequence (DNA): TGTGCCAGCACCCTCCGAGGGGGAGACACTGAAGCTTTCTTT.

The CDR3 DNA is TGTGCCAGCGGGAGGCAGGCCTATGGCTACACCTTC. It codes for CASGRQAYGYTF. The chain combines TRBV5-6 with TRBJ1-2, with D hard to call. Trimming stripped 7 bases from V and 4 bases from J, with 11 bases between. The CDR3 sequence is 12 residues long. The germline V gene has CDR1 SGHDT and CDR2 YYEEEE.

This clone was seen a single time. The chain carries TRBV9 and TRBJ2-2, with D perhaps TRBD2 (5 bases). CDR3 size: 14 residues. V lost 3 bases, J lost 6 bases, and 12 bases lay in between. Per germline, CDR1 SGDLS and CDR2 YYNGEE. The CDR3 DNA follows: TGTGCCAGCAGCGAGGCTAGCCTCGCCGGGGAGCTGTTTTTT. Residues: CASSEASLAGELFF.

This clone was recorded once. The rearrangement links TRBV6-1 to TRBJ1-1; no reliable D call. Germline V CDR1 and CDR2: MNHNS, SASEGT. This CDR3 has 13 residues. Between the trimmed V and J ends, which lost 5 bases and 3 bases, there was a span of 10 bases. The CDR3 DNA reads TGTGCCAGCAGTATCTTGTTGTACACTGAAGCTTTCTTT. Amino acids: CASSILLYTEAFF.

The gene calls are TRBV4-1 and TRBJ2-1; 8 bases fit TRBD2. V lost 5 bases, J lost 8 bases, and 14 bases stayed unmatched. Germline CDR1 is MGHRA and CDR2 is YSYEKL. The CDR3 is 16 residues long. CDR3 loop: CASSLTGTRGWDEQFF. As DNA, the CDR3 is TGCGCCAGCAGCTTAACCGGGACTAGAGGTTGGGATGAGCAGTTCTTC.

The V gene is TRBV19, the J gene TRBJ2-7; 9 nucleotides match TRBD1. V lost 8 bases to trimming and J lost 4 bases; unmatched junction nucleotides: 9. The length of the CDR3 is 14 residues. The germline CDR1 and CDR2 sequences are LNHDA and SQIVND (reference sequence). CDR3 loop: CASQAGTGRYEQYF. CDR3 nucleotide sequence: TGTGCCAGTCAGGCCGGGACAGGGCGTTACGAGCAGTACTTC.

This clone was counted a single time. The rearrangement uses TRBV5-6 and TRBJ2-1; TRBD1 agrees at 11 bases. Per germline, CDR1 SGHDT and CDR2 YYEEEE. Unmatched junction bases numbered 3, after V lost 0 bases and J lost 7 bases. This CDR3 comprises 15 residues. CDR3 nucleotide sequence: TGTGCCAGCAGCTTGGGTAGGGACAGGGGGAATGAGCAGTTCTTC. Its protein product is CASSLGRDRGNEQFF.

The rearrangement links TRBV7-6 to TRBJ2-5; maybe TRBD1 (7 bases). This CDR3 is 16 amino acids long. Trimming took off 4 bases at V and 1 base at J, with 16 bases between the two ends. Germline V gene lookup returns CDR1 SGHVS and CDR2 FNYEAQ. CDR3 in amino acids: CASSWGFQGGQETQYF. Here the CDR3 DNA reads TGTGCCAGCAGCTGGGGATTTCAGGGGGGCCAAGAGACCCAGTACTTC.

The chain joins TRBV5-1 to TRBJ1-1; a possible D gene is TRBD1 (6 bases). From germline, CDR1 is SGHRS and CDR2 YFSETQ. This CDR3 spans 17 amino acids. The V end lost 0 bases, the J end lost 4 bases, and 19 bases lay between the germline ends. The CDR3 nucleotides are TGCGCCAGCAGCTTGGTAGGACAGCACCGGGTGGGCACTGAAGCTTTCTTT. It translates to CASSLVGQHRVGTEAFF. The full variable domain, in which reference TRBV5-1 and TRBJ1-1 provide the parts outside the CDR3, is KAGVTQTPRYLIKTRGQQVTLSCSPISGHRSVSWYQQTPGQGLQFLFEYFSETQRNKGNFPGRFSGRQFSNSRSEMNVSTLELGDSALYLCASSLVGQHRVGTEAFFGQGTRLTVV.

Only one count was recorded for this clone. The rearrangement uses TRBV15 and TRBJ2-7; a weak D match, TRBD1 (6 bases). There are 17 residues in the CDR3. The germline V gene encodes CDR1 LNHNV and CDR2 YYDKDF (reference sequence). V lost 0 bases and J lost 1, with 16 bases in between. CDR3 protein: CATSRDQLNRESYEQYF. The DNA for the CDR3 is TGTGCCACCAGCAGAGATCAGCTGAACAGGGAGTCCTACGAGCAGTACTTC.

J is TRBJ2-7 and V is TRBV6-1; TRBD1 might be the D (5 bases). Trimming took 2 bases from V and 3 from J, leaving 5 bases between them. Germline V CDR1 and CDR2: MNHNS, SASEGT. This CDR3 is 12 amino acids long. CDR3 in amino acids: CASSERGYEQYF. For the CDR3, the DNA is TGTGCCAGCAGTGAAAGGGGCTACGAGCAGTACTTC.

The CDR3 DNA is TGTGCCAGCAGCCACCGAGACAGCCACAATGAGCAGTTCTTC. Translating gives CASSHRDSHNEQFF. The chain uses TRBV9 and TRBJ2-1; D is possibly TRBD1 (5 bases). Trimming took 4 bases from V and 5 from J, leaving 13 bases between them. Germline CDR1 is SGDLS and CDR2 is YYNGEE. The length of the CDR3 is 14 residues. The variable domain in full, completed from reference TRBV9 and TRBJ2-1, reads DSGVTQTPKHLITATGQRVTLRCSPRSGDLSVYWYQQSLDQGLQFLIQYYNGEERAKGNILERFSAQQFPDLHSELNLSSLELGDSALYFCASSHRDSHNEQFFGPGTRLTVL.

The CDR3 sequence: CASRASGTVDTQYF. In DNA form, the CDR3 reads TGTGCCAGCAGAGCAAGCGGGACTGTAGATACGCAGTATTTT. J is TRBJ2-3 and V is TRBV25-1, with 7 bases identical to TRBD2. Per germline, CDR1 MGHDK and CDR2 SYGVNS. J lost 5 bases, V lost 6 bases, and 8 bases had no gene match. CDR3 length: 14 residues. Full variable domain (rest looked up from reference TRBV25-1 and TRBJ2-3): EADIYQTPRYLVIGTGKKITLECSQTMGHDKMYWYQQDPGMELHLIHYSYGVNSTEKGDLSSESTVSRIRTEHFPLTLESARPSHTSQYLCASRASGTVDTQYFGPGTRLTVL.

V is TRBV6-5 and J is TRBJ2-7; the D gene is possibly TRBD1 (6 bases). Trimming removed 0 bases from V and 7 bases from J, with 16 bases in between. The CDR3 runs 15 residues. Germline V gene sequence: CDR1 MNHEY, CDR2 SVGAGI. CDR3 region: CASSYSSRGHLEQYF. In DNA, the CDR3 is TGTGCCAGCAGTTACTCGTCCCGGGGACATCTTGAGCAGTACTTC.

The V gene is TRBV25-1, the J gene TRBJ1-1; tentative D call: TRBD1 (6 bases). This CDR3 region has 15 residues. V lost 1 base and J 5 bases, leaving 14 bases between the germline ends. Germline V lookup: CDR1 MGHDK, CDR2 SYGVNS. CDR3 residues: CASSELVRGRTEAFF. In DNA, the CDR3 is TGTGCCAGCAGTGAATTAGTCAGGGGAAGAACTGAAGCTTTCTTT.

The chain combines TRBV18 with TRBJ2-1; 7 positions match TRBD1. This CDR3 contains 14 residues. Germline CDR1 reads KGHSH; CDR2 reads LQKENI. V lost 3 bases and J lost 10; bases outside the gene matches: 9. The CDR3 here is CASSPQSTRGEQFF. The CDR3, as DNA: TGTGCCAGCTCACCCCAATCGACCAGGGGGGAGCAGTTCTTC.

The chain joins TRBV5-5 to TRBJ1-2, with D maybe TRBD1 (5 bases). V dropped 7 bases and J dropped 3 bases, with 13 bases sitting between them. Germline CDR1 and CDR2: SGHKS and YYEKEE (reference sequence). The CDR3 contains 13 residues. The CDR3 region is CASSNVGDYGYTF. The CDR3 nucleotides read TGTGCCAGCTCCAACGTAGGGGACTATGGCTACACCTTC.

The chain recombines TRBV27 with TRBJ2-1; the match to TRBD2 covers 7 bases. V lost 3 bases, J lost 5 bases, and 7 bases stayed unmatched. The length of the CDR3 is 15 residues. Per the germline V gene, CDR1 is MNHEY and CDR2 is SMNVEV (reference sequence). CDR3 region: CASSLGGLPDNEQFF. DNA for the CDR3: TGTGCCAGCAGTTTGGGGGGACTACCAGACAATGAGCAGTTCTTC.

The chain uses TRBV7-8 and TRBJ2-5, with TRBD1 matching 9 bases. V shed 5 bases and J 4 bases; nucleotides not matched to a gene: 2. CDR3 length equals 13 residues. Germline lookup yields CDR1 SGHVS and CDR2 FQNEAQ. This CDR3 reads CASSQDRGETQYF. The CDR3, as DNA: TGTGCCAGCAGCCAGGACAGGGGAGAGACCCAGTACTTC.

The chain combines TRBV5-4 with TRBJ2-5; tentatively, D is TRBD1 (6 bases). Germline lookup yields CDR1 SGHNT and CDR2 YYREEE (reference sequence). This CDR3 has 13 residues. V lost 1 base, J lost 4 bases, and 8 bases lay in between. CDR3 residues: CASSLTGRETQYF. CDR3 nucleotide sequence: TGTGCCAGCAGCTTGACAGGGAGAGAGACCCAGTACTTC. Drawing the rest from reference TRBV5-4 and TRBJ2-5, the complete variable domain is ETGVTQSPTHLIKTRGQQVTLRCSSQSGHNTVSWYQQALGQGPQFIFQYYREEENGRGNFPPRFSGLQFPNYSSELNVNALELDDSALYLCASSLTGRETQYFGPGTRLLVL.

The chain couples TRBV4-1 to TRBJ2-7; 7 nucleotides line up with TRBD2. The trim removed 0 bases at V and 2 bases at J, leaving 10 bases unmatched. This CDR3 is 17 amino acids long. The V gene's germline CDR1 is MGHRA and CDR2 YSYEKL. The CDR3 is CASSQDEVAGRPYEQYF. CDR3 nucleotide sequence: TGCGCCAGCAGCCAAGATGAGGTAGCGGGCCGACCCTACGAGCAGTACTTC.

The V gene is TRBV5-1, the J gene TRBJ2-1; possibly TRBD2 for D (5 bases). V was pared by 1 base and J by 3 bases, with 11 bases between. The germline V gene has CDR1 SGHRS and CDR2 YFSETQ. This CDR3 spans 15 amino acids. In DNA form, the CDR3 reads TGCGCCAGCAGCTTGAATCGGGGAGACTACAATGAGCAGTTCTTC. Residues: CASSLNRGDYNEQFF.

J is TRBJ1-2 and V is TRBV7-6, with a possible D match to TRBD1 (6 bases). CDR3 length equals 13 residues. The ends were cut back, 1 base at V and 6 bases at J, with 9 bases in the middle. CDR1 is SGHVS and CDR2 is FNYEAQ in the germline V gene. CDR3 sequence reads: CASSLGQGNGYTF. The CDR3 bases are TGTGCCAGCAGCTTAGGCCAGGGGAATGGCTACACCTTC.